One sample yielded the 2 T cell receptor beta chains listed below, sequenced in a study of identical twins. TCRdb reanalysed the 5' RACE reads using MiXCR and keeps one entry per CDR3 protein. Among about 900,000 distinct CDR3 sequences listed, about 12% were seen once. These sequences were also reported in another study, on yellow fever vaccine responses in identical twins.

Material: PBMCs. The receptors derive from a young woman in good health.

This clonotype occurred many times. The rearrangement links TRBV24-1 to TRBJ2-1; 8 nucleotides line up with TRBD1. CDR3 length: 16 amino acids. Germline trimming cut 3 bases from V and 5 bases from J; bases unmatched to any gene: 8. Germline CDR1 and CDR2: KGHDR and SFDVKD. The CDR3 bases are TGTGCCACCAGTGATGTGACAGGGGTGGCCGACAATGAGCAGTTCTTC. This translates into CATSDVTGVADNEQFF.

The gene calls are TRBV11-2 and TRBJ2-1, with 11 bases that match TRBD2. V shed 5 bases, J shed 5 bases, and the junction held 17 bases outside the gene matches. CDR3 length: 19 residues. Germline loops: CDR1 SGHAT, CDR2 FQNNGV. The CDR3, as DNA: TGTGCCAGCAGCAAAAGGGTCCTAGCGGGGGGCCAAAGGGACAATGAGCAGTTCTTC. Amino acid sequence: CASSKRVLAGGQRDNEQFF.